These 5 T cell receptor beta chains share one sample of origin, sequenced in a study of blood T cell repertoires in COVID-19. Produced via immunoSEQ multiplex PCR; TCRdb's table is partial and in-frame only. The table has approximately 160,000 clones, about four fifths seen once. The specimen sequenced was peripheral blood. These receptors were obtained from a man aged 35-49 years who had recovered from COVID-19.

CDR3 region: CASSEADRVRQPQHF. The CDR3 DNA reads as TGTGCCAGCAGTGAAGCGGACAGGGTACGACAGCCCCAGCATTTT. The chain couples TRBV6-1 to TRBJ1-5; 8 bases are shared with TRBD1. CDR3 length: 15 residues. V dropped 0 bases and J dropped 7; count of bases not matched to a gene: 5. Per germline, CDR1 MNHNS and CDR2 SASEGT.

The chain has TRBV19 and TRBJ2-2, with D maybe TRBD2 (6 bases). Germline V gives CDR1 LNHDA, CDR2 SQIVND (reference sequence). Deletions cut 1 base from V and 6 bases from J, with 12 bases between. The CDR3 totals 15 residues. Written as DNA, the CDR3 is TGTGCCAGTAGTATAGCGGGAGCCTCTTCCGGGGAGCTGTTTTTT. Encoded protein: CASSIAGASSGELFF.

The chain couples TRBV7-9 to TRBJ2-5; possible D gene TRBD1, 5 bases. Trimming pared 7 bases from V and 5 bases from J, leaving 14 bases between. This CDR3 region has 13 residues. Germline lookup yields CDR1 SEHNR and CDR2 FQNEAQ (reference sequence). For the CDR3, the DNA is TGTGCCAGCACCGAACAAGGGGTTGAGACCCAGTACTTC. This sequence encodes CASTEQGVETQYF.

The chain recombines TRBV6-5 with TRBJ2-5; D perhaps matches TRBD1 (6 bases). Germline V gene data show CDR1 as MNHEY and CDR2 as SVGAGI. V was cut by 4 bases and J by 5 bases, with 14 bases left in between. The CDR3 contains 14 residues. The CDR3 is CASSFSTGSETQYF. CDR3 in DNA: TGTGCCAGCAGTTTCTCAACAGGGTCCGAGACCCAGTACTTC.

J is TRBJ1-1 and V is TRBV9; D is perhaps TRBD1 (6 bases). The germline gives CDR1 SGDLS, CDR2 YYNGEE. V gave up 3 bases and J gave up 6 bases, with 15 bases separating them. This CDR3 spans 14 amino acids. The CDR3 bases are TGTGCCAGCAGCGCCTTAACAGGGCCCCCTGAAGCTTTCTTT. It encodes CASSALTGPPEAFF.